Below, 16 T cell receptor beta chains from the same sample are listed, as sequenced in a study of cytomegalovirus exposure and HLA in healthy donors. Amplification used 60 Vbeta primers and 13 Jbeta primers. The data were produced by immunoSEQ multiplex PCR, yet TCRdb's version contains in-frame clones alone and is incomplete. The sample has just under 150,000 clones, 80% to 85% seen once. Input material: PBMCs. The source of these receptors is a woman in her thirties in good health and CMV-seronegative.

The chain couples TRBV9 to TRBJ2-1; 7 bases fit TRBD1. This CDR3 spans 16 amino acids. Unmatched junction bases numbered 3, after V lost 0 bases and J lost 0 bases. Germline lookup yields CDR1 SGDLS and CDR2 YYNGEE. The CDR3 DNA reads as TGTGCCAGCAGCGTAGCCCGGGACAGCTCCTACAATGAGCAGTTCTTC. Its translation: CASSVARDSSYNEQFF.

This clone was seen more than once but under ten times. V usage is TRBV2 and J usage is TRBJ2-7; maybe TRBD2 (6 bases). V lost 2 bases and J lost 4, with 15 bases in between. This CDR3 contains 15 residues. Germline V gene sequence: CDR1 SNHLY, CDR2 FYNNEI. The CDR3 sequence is CASSEMISGGYEQYF. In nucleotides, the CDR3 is TGTGCCAGCAGTGAAATGATCTCTGGGGGGTACGAGCAGTACTTC.

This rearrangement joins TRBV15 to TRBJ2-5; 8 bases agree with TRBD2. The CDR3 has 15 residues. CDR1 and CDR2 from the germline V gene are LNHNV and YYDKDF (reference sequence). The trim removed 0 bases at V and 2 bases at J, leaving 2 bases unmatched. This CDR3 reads CATSRDGGGQETQYF. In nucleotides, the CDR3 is TGTGCCACCAGCAGAGATGGCGGGGGGCAAGAGACCCAGTACTTC.

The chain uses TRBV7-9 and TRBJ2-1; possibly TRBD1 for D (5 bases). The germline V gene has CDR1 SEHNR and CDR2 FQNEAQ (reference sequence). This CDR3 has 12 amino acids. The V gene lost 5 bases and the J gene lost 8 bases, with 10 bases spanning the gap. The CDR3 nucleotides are TGTGCCAGCAGCCCCCAGGGCGATGAGCAGTTCTTC. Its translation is CASSPQGDEQFF.

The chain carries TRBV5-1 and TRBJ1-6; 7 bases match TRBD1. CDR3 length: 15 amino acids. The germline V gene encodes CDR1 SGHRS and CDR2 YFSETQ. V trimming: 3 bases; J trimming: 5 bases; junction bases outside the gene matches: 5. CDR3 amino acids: CASSYRGKDNSPLHF. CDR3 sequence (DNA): TGCGCCAGCAGCTACAGGGGTAAGGATAATTCACCCCTCCACTTT.

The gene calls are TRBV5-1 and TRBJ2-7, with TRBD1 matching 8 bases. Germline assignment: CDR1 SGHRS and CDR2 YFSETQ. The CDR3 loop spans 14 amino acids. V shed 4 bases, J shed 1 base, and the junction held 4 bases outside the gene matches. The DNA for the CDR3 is TGCGCCAGCAGCCTGGACAGGGTATCCTACGAGCAGTACTTC. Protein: CASSLDRVSYEQYF.

The CDR3 bases are TGCGCCAGCAGCTTGGCTTCGGGTCGAAGGAGCTCTGGAAACACCATATATTTT. It translates to CASSLASGRRSSGNTIYF. V is TRBV5-1 and J is TRBJ1-3; unclear D gene. The germline CDR1 and CDR2 sequences are SGHRS and YFSETQ. The CDR3 sequence is 18 residues long. V lost 0 bases and J lost 0, with 16 bases in between.

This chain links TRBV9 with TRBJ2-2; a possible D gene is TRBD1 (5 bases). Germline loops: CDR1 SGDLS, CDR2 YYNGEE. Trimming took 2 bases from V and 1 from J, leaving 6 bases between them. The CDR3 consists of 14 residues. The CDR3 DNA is TGTGCCAGCAGCGTTACAGGGAACACCGGGGAGCTGTTTTTT. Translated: CASSVTGNTGELFF.

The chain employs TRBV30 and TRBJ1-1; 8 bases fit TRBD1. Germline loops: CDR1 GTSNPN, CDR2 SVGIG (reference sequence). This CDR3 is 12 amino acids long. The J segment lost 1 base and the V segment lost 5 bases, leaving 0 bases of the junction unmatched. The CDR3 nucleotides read TGTGCCTGGGACAGGGGGAACACTGAAGCTTTCTTT. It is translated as CAWDRGNTEAFF.

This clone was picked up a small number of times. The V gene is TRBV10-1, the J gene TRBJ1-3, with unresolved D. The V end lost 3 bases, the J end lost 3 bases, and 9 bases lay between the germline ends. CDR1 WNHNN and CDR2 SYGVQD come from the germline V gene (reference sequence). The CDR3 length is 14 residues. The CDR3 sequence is CASSESVGGNTIYF. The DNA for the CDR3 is TGCGCCAGCAGTGAAAGCGTCGGTGGAAACACCATATATTTT.

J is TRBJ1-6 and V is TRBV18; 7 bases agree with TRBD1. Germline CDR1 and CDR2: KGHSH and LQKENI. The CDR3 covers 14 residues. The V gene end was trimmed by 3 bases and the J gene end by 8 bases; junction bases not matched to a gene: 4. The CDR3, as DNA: TGTGCCAGCTCACCGGGGGGACAGTATTCACCCCTCCACTTT. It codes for CASSPGGQYSPLHF. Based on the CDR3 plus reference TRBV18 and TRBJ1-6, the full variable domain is NAGVMQNPRHLVRRRGQEARLRCSPMKGHSHVYWYRQLPEEGLKFMVYLQKENIIDESGMPKERFSAEFPKEGPSILRIQQVVRGDSAAYFCASSPGGQYSPLHFGNGTRLTVT.

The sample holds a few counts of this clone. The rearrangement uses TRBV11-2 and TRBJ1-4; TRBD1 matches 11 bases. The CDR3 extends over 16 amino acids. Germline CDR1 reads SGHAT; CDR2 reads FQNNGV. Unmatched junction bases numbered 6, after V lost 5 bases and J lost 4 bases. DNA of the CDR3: TGTGCCAGCAGCCCCGGGACAGGGGGACTTAATGAAAAACTGTTTTTT. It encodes CASSPGTGGLNEKLFF.

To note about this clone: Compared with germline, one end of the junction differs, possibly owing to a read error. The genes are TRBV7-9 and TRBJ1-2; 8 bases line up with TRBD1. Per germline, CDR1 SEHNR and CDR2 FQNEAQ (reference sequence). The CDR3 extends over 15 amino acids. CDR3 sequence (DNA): TGTTCCAGCAGCTTGAGTAGTCAGGGGGCATTTGGCTACACCTTC. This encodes CSSSLSSQGAFGYTF.

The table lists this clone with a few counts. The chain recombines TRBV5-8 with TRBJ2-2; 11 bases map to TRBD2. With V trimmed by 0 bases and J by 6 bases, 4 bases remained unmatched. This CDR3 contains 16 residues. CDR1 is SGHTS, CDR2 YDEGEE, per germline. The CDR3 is CASSLALAGGPGELFF. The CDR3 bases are TGTGCCAGCAGCTTGGCATTAGCGGGGGGGCCCGGGGAGCTGTTTTTT.

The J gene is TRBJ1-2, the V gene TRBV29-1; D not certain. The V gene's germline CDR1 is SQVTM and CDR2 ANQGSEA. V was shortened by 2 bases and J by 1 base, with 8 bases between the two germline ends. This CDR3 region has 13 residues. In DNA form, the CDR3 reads TGCAGCGTTGAACAGGCGAGTAACTATGGCTACACCTTC. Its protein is CSVEQASNYGYTF.

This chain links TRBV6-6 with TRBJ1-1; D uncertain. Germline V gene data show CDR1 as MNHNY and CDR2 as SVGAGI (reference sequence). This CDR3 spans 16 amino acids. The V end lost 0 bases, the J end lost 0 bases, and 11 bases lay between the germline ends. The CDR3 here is CASSYSINPVNTEAFF. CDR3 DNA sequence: TGTGCCAGCAGTTACTCGATCAATCCGGTGAACACTGAAGCTTTCTTT.